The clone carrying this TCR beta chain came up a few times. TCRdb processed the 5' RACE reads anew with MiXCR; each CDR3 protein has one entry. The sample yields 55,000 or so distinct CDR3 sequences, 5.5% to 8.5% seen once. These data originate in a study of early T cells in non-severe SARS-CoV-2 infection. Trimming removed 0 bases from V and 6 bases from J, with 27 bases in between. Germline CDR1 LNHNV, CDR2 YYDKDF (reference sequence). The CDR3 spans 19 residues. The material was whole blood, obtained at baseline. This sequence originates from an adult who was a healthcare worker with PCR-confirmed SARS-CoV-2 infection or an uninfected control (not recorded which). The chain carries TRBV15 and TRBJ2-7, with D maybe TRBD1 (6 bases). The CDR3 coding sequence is TGTGCCACCAGCAGAGATTCCGTTTTTATCGACAGGACTCTACGCGAGCAGTACTTC. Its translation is CATSRDSVFIDRTLREQYF.